Below are 17 T cell receptor beta chains sequenced from a single sample in a study of blood T cell repertoires in COVID-19. The method was immunoSEQ multiplex PCR; TCRdb's version includes in-frame clones alone and lacks a portion of them. The table records 200,000 to 250,000 clones, 80% to 90% of them present only once. The sample comprised peripheral blood. These TCRs come from a man between 18 and 29 years old with active or convalescent COVID-19.

The chain carries TRBV6-5 and TRBJ1-2; 7 bases agree with TRBD1. Germline CDR1 reads MNHEY; CDR2 reads SVGAGI. The trim removed 5 bases at V and 4 bases at J, leaving 4 bases unmatched. This CDR3 has 13 residues. The CDR3 bases are TGTGCCAGCAGTAACAGGGGAGCCTATGGCTACACCTTC. Translating it yields CASSNRGAYGYTF.

The chain joins TRBV27 to TRBJ1-5; a possible D gene is TRBD1 (5 bases). The CDR3 runs to 16 residues. CDR1 is MNHEY and CDR2 is SMNVEV in the germline V gene (reference sequence). Trimming removed 0 bases at V and 1 base at J, with 10 bases between. The DNA for the CDR3 is TGTGCCAGCAGTTTATCCAGGGATTGGAGCAATCAGCCCCAGCATTTT. Residues: CASSLSRDWSNQPQHF.

This clone has more than one count but fewer than ten. The rearrangement links TRBV3-1 (or the pseudogene TRBV3-2) to TRBJ1-5, with unresolved D. V was trimmed by 4 bases and J by 0 bases, leaving 7 bases between them. Germline assignment: CDR1 LGHDT and CDR2 YNNKEL (reference sequence). CDR3 length: 14 residues. The CDR3 nucleotides are TGTGCCAGCAGCCCCGGGGTTAGCAATCAGCCCCAGCATTTT. It encodes CASSPGVSNQPQHF.

The chain couples TRBV6-5 to TRBJ2-7; D is perhaps TRBD2 (5 bases). The CDR3 sequence is 14 residues long. Germline CDR1 and CDR2: MNHEY and SVGAGI. With 7 bases removed from V and 1 base from J, the gap between germline ends came to 14 bases. CDR3 bases: TGTGCCAGCACCCCCACTAGACGGTCCTACGAGCAGTACTTC. Translation: CASTPTRRSYEQYF.

V is TRBV3-1 (or the pseudogene TRBV3-2) and J is TRBJ2-2, with TRBD2 matching 7 bases. V gave up 4 bases and J gave up 3 bases; unmatched junction bases: 14. Germline-derived CDR1 and CDR2 are LGHDT and YNNKEL (reference sequence). There are 18 residues in the CDR3. The CDR3, as DNA: TGTGCCAGCAGCCGAATCGTTCTAGCGGCAAGCTACACCGGGGAGCTGTTTTTT. It is translated as CASSRIVLAASYTGELFF.

The chain's CDR3 is CASSPTSGGETQYF. CDR3 nucleotides: TGTGCCAGCAGTCCGACCTCAGGGGGAGAGACCCAGTACTTC. The V and J genes are TRBV27 and TRBJ2-5; 7 bases line up with TRBD1. Trimming at V came to 5 bases and at J to 4 bases, leaving 7 bases not matched to a gene. This CDR3 is built from 14 residues. CDR1 and CDR2 from the germline V gene are MNHEY and SMNVEV (reference sequence).

The chain links TRBV16 to TRBJ1-2, with D uncertain. Germline V gene lookup returns CDR1 KGHSY and CDR2 FQNENV. CDR3 length equals 15 residues. The V gene lost 0 bases and the J gene lost 4 bases, with 12 bases spanning the gap. This CDR3 is CASSQSTTSSYGYTF. CDR3 nucleotide sequence: TGTGCCAGCAGCCAATCTACGACAAGCTCCTATGGCTACACCTTC.

This chain links TRBV10-3 with TRBJ1-5; 8 positions match TRBD1. J gave up 7 bases and V 5 bases, and 7 bases lay outside the gene matches. CDR1 ENHRY and CDR2 SYGVKD come from the germline V gene. The length of the CDR3 is 14 residues. The CDR3 sequence: CAISPDREVQPQHF. For the CDR3, the DNA is TGTGCCATCAGTCCGGACAGGGAGGTCCAGCCCCAGCATTTT.

The gene calls are TRBV27 and TRBJ1-2, with D possibly matching TRBD1 (6 bases). The CDR3 runs to 14 residues. With 5 bases removed from V and 2 bases from J, the gap between germline ends came to 12 bases. The germline gives CDR1 MNHEY, CDR2 SMNVEV (reference sequence). This CDR3 reads CASSPRTENYGYTF. DNA for the CDR3: TGTGCCAGCAGTCCAAGGACAGAGAACTATGGCTACACCTTC.

The chain couples TRBV4-3 to TRBJ2-4; D might be TRBD1 (5 bases). CDR1 LGHNA and CDR2 YSLEER come from the germline V gene. This CDR3 comprises 14 residues. The V end was cut by 0 bases, the J end by 8 bases, with 11 bases between. CDR3 nucleotide sequence: TGCGCCAGCAGCCAAGACCCAGGGTTCGACATTCAGTACTTC. Translation gives CASSQDPGFDIQYF.

The chain couples TRBV6-6 to TRBJ2-1, with D tentatively TRBD1 (6 bases). The CDR3 spans 15 residues. Germline CDR1 and CDR2: MNHNY and SVGAGI (reference sequence). The ends were cut back, 2 bases at V and 0 bases at J, with 8 bases in the middle. The chain's CDR3 is CASSYRGSSYNEQFF. The CDR3 DNA reads TGTGCCAGCAGTTACAGGGGGAGCTCCTACAATGAGCAGTTCTTC.

V usage is TRBV19 and J usage is TRBJ1-1; a weak D match, TRBD1 (6 bases). The germline CDR1 and CDR2 sequences are LNHDA and SQIVND (reference sequence). Trimming left V 5 bases short and J 4 bases short, with 17 bases between. The CDR3 spans 15 residues. CDR3 amino acids: CASSPLTGWVTEAFF. The CDR3 coding sequence is TGTGCCAGTAGTCCCCTTACAGGGTGGGTCACTGAAGCTTTCTTT. Supplemented by reference TRBV19 and TRBJ1-1, the full variable domain reads DGGITQSPKYLFRKEGQNVTLSCEQNLNHDAMYWYRQDPGQGLRLIYYSQIVNDFQKGDIAEGYSVSREKKESFPLTVTSAQKNPTAFYLCASSPLTGWVTEAFFGQGTRLTVV.

This chain connects TRBV7-3 to TRBJ2-3; 10 bases align to TRBD2. This CDR3 is 16 amino acids long. Germline V gives CDR1 SGHTA, CDR2 FQGTGA. V trimming: 5 bases; J trimming: 3 bases; junction bases outside the gene matches: 8. CDR3 residues: CASSHPLAGGTDTQYF. For the CDR3, the DNA is TGTGCCAGCAGCCACCCTTTAGCGGGAGGTACAGATACGCAGTATTTT.

This clone was observed a single time. The chain combines TRBV19 with TRBJ2-7, with TRBD1 matching over 8 bases. There are 12 residues in the CDR3. The V segment lost 6 bases and the J segment 7 bases; nucleotides outside the gene matches: 5. CDR1 LNHDA and CDR2 SQIVND come from the germline V gene (reference sequence). The CDR3 here is CASSQGAREQYF. The DNA for the CDR3 is TGTGCCAGTAGCCAGGGGGCTCGGGAGCAGTACTTC.

The genes are TRBV7-3 and TRBJ2-7, with D possibly TRBD1 on 5 matching bases. The V gene lost 5 bases and the J gene lost 2 bases, with 13 bases spanning the gap. The CDR3 contains 14 residues. From germline, CDR1 is SGHTA and CDR2 FQGTGA. The CDR3 DNA sequence: TGTGCCAGCAGCCCCAGTCCAGGGCCCTACGAGCAGTACTTC. Translation: CASSPSPGPYEQYF.

The rearrangement links TRBV14 to TRBJ2-3, with a possible D match to TRBD2 (5 bases). This CDR3 is built from 16 residues. Germline V gene data show CDR1 as SGHDN and CDR2 as FVKESK. The germline V and J ends were trimmed by 4 bases and 3 bases, with 17 bases remaining between them. The CDR3 region has the DNA TGTGCCAGCAGCCTGCGGAGAGGGCTAGGAACAGATACGCAGTATTTT. This translates into CASSLRRGLGTDTQYF.

The chain joins TRBV19 to TRBJ1-4; 10 nucleotides match TRBD1. V gave up 6 bases and J gave up 0 bases; unmatched junction bases: 1. The CDR3 is 15 residues long. The germline gives CDR1 LNHDA, CDR2 SQIVND (reference sequence). CDR3 sequence: CASRDRGTTNEKLFF. The CDR3 DNA is TGTGCCAGTAGGGACAGGGGGACAACTAATGAAAAACTGTTTTTT.